The T cell receptor (beta chain) under discussion was sequenced for a study of T cells in Graves' hyperthyroidism and ophthalmopathy. General study results and limits: In validation, the model predicted ophthalmopathy. These predictions came a median roughly 7.1 months before onset.

This clonotype was observed at least ten times. No antigen is known for it. Using RNA transcripts as the source, TCR beta CDR3 regions were amplified. During a first-round RT-PCR of the TCR CDR3, the HTBI primer set was used. One entry per CDR3 protein, called by TCRdb with MiXCR from the multiplex PCR reads. Here the sample spans approximately 250,000 distinct CDR3 sequences, around 24% being singletons. CDR3 length equals 14 residues. J lost 5 bases, V lost 4 bases, and 6 bases had no gene match. In germline, CDR1 is MNHEY, CDR2 SVGAGI. This receptor was identified in a woman between 40 and 50 years old with Graves' ophthalmopathy. What was sequenced was blood. The chain has TRBV6-5 and TRBJ2-7, with 9 nucleotides matching TRBD1. The CDR3 DNA reads as TGTGCCAGCAGTTCGACGGGACAGGGCAACGAGCAGTACTTC. Translation gives CASSSTGQGNEQYF.